The clone carrying this T cell receptor (beta chain) came up many times. The sample belongs to a study of regulatory T cells in long-lasting Graves disease. Indicated time point: newly diagnosed GD, antithyroid drugs for less than 3 months. Extracted PBMC RNA gave rise to the TCR library. CDR3-region Arm-PCR and iRepertoire HTBI primers produced the TCR beta libraries. MiXCR was run by TCRdb on the multiplex PCR reads, yielding one entry per CDR3 protein. This table has more than 450,000 distinct CDR3 sequences, approximately 12% appearing once. In addition, the sample was reused for a study of T cells in Graves' hyperthyroidism and ophthalmopathy. That source reports: The primer set for the first-round RT-PCR of the TCR CDR3 was HTBI. Most thyroid-expanded clonotypes above 0.001 were also found in blood. Before onset, ophthalmopathy was predicted by the model a median roughly 6.8 months earlier.

The source is a woman aged 25 to 39 with Graves disease. This specimen consisted of peripheral blood mononuclear cells (PBMCs), obtained at new diagnosis, from a patient treated with antithyroid drugs.

CDR3 sequence: CASSEGGWGQPQHF. The CDR3 nucleotides read TGTGCCAGCAGTGAAGGGGGATGGGGTCAGCCCCAGCATTTT. The J gene is TRBJ1-5, the V gene TRBV6-1; D is undetermined. Germline V gives CDR1 MNHNS, CDR2 SASEGT. This CDR3 is built from 14 residues. Trimming stripped 1 base from V and 6 bases from J, with 10 bases between.